This T cell receptor (beta chain) was captured by sequencing in a study of blood T cells in healthy people across ages. Study-level results: Expanded clonotype changes were possibly confounded by unknown donor CMV status.

The CDR3 consists of 14 residues. Germline-derived CDR1 and CDR2 are SGHRS and YFSETQ. V lost 3 bases and J lost 6; bases outside the gene matches: 6. Primers used in a second PCR of about 7 to 12 cycles were a sample-barcoded 5' primer and a J-beta primer mix. TCRdb recomputed calls from the 5' RACE reads with MiXCR, one row per CDR3 protein. The sample contains 750,000 to 950,000 distinct CDR3 sequences, roughly 50% of which appear only once. Remarks on this clonotype: As yet, its antigen is unknown. This may be a read error, as it is one base from a much larger clone.

The chain employs TRBV5-1 and TRBJ2-3; 8 nucleotides align to TRBD1. The specimen sequenced was blood. This TCR came from an elderly man in good health. Written as DNA, the CDR3 is TGCGCCAGCAGCTCGGCAGGGGGCATTGATACGCAGTATTTT. It encodes CASSSAGGIDTQYF. The complete variable domain, with remaining parts taken from reference TRBV5-1 and TRBJ2-3, reads KAGVTQTPRYLIKTRGQQVTLSCSPISGHRSVSWYQQTPGQGLQFLFEYFSETQRNKGNFPGRFSGRQFSNSRSEMNVSTLELGDSALYLCASSSAGGIDTQYFGPGTRLTVL.